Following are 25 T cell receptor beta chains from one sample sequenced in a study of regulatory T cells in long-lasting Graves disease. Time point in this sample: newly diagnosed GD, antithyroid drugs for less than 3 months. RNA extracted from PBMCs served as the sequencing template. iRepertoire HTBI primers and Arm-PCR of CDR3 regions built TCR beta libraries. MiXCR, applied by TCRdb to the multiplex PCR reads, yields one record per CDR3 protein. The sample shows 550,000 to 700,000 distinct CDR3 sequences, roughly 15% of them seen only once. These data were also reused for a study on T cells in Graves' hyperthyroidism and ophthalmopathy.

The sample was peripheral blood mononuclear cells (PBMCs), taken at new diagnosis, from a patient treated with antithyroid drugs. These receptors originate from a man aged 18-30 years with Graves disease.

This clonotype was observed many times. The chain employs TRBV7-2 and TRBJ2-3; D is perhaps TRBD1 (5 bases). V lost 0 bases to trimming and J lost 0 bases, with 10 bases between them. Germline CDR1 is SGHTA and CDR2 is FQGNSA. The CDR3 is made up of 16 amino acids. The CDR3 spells CASSLAAPGSTDTQYF. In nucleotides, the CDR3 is TGTGCCAGCAGCTTAGCGGCTCCAGGGAGCACAGATACGCAGTATTTT.

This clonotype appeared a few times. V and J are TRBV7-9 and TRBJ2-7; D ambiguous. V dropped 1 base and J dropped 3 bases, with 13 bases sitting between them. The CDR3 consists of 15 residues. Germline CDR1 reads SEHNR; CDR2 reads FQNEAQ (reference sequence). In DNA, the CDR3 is TGTGCCAGCAGCTTAGGGCCAGCGAACCTCTACGAGCAGTACTTC. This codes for CASSLGPANLYEQYF.

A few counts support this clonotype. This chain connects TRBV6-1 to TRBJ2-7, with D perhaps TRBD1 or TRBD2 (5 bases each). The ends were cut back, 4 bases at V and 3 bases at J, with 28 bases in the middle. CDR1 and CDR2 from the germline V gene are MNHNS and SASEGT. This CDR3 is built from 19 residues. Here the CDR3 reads CASSARMTADTQSGYEQYF. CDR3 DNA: TGTGCCAGCAGTGCCCGAATGACAGCGGATACCCAAAGTGGCTACGAGCAGTACTTC.

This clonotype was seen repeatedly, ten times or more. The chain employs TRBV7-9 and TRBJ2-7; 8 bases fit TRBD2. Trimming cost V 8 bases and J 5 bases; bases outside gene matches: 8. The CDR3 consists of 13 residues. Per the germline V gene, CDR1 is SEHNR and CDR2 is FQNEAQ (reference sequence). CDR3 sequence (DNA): TGTGCCAGCGCCGGGGGGGCCCTACACGAGCAGTACTTC. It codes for CASAGGALHEQYF.

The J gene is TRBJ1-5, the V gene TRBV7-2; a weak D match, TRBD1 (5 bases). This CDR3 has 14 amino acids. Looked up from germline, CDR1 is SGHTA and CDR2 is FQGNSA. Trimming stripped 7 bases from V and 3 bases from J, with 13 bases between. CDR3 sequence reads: CASTSRASNQPQHF. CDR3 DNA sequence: TGTGCCAGCACCAGCAGGGCCTCCAATCAGCCCCAGCATTTT.

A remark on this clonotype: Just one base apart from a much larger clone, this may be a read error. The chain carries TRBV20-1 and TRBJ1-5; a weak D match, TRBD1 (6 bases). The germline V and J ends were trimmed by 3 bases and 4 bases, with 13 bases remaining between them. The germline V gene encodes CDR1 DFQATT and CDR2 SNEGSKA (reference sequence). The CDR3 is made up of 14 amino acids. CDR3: CSASGGLGNQPQHF. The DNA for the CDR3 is TGCAGTGCTAGTGGGGGGCTGGGAAATCAGCCCCAGCATTTT.

For the CDR3, the DNA is TGCAGTGCTAGCCTAGCGGGAGTTTCCGAGCAGTACTTC. Translated: CSASLAGVSEQYF. The chain carries TRBV20-1 and TRBJ2-7; 10 nucleotides match TRBD2. J was trimmed by 6 bases and V by 3 bases; bases with no gene match: 5. Germline CDR1 DFQATT, CDR2 SNEGSKA (reference sequence). The CDR3 sequence is 13 residues long.

The CDR3 loop is CASSKLAVNTEAFF. The CDR3 nucleotides are TGTGCCAGTAGTAAGCTTGCGGTGAACACTGAAGCTTTCTTT. The chain employs TRBV19 and TRBJ1-1; the D is unclear. CDR1 is LNHDA, CDR2 SQIVND, per germline (reference sequence). V was trimmed by 4 bases and J by 0 bases, leaving 9 bases between them. This CDR3 region has 14 residues. Full variable domain (missing parts from reference TRBV19 and TRBJ1-1): DGGITQSPKYLFRKEGQNVTLSCEQNLNHDAMYWYRQDPGQGLRLIYYSQIVNDFQKGDIAEGYSVSREKKESFPLTVTSAQKNPTAFYLCASSKLAVNTEAFFGQGTRLTVV.

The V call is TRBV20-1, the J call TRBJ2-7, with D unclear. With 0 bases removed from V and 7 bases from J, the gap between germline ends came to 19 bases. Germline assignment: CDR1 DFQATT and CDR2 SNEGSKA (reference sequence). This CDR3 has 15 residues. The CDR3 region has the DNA TGCAGTGCTAGAGAGCTGGGCAGGCCCGAGTGGGAGCAGTACTTC. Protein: CSARELGRPEWEQYF.

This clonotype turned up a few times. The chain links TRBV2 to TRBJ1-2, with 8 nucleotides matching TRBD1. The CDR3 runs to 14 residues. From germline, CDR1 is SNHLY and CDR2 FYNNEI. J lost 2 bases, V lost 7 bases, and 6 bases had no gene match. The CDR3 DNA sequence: TGTGCCAGCATCCGGGACAGGAGCAACTATGGCTACACCTTC. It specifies CASIRDRSNYGYTF. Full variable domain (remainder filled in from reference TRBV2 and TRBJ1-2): EPEVTQTPSHQVTQMGQEVILRCVPISNHLYFYWYRQILGQKVEFLVSFYNNEISEKSEIFDDQFSVERPDGSNFTLKIRSTKLEDSAMYFCASIRDRSNYGYTFGSGTRLTVV.

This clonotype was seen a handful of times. The CDR3 nucleotides read TGCGCCAGCAGCTTGGGGGCAGTGGGTCAGCCCCAGCATTTT. It is translated as CASSLGAVGQPQHF. This rearrangement joins TRBV5-1 to TRBJ1-5; no firm D call. The germline CDR1 and CDR2 sequences are SGHRS and YFSETQ. The CDR3 extends over 14 amino acids. The V gene lost 0 bases and the J gene lost 6 bases, with 10 bases spanning the gap.

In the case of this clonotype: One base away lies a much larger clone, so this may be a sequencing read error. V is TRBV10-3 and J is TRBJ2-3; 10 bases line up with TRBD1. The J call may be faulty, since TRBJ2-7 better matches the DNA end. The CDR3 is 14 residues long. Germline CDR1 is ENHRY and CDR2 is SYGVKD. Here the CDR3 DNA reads TGTGCCATCAGTGGGGACAGGGGCGGCAATGAGCAGTACTTC. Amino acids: CAISGDRGGNEQYF.

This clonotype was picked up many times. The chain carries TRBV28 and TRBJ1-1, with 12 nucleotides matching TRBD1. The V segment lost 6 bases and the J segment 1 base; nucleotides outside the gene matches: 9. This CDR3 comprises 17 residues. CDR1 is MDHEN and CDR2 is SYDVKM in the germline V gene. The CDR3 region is CASRPRDRGRGNTEAFF. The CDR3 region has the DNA TGTGCCAGCAGGCCCCGGGACAGGGGGCGGGGGAACACTGAAGCTTTCTTT.

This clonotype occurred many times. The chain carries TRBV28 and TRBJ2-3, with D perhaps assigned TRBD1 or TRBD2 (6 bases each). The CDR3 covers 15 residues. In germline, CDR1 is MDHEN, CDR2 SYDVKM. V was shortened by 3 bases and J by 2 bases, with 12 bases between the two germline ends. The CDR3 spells CASSFGAGHTDTQYF. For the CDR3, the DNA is TGTGCCAGCAGTTTTGGGGCGGGACACACAGATACGCAGTATTTT. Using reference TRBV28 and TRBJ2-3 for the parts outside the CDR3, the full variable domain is DVKVTQSSRYLVKRTGEKVFLECVQDMDHENMFWYRQDPGLGLRLIYFSYDVKMKEKGDIPEGYSVSREKKERFSLILESASTNQTSMYLCASSFGAGHTDTQYFGPGTRLTVL.

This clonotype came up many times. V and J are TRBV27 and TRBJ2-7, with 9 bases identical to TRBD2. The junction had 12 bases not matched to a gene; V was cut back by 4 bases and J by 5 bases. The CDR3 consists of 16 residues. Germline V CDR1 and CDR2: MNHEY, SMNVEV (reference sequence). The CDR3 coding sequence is TGTGCCAGCAGTTCCGTAGCGGGAGAGCCTCCCAACGAGCAGTACTTC. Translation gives CASSSVAGEPPNEQYF.

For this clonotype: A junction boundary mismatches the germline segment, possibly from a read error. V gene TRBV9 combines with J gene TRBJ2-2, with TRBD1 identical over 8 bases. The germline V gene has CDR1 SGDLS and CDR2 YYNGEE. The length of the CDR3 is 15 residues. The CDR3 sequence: CASSVGTGYTEELFF. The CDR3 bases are TGTGCCAGCAGCGTAGGGACAGGGTACACCGAGGAGCTGTTTTTT.

Here the CDR3 DNA reads TGTGCCAGCTCACCACGAGGACAGATGAACACCGGGGAGCTGTTTTTT. Its protein product is CASSPRGQMNTGELFF. J is TRBJ2-2 and V is TRBV18, with D tentatively TRBD1 (6 bases). The length of the CDR3 is 16 residues. Germline CDR1 is KGHSH and CDR2 is LQKENI. V lost 1 base and J 1 base, leaving 10 bases between the germline ends.

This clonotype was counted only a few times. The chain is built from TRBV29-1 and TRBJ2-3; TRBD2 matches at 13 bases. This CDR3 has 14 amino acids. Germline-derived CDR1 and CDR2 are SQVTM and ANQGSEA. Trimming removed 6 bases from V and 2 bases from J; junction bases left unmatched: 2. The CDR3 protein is CSVGTSGNTDTQYF. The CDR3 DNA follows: TGCAGCGTGGGGACTAGCGGGAACACAGATACGCAGTATTTT.

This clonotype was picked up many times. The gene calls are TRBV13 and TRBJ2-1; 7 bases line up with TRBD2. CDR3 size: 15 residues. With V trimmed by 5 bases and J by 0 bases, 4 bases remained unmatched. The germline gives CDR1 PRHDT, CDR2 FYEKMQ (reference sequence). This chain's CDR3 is CASSAGVPSYNEQFF. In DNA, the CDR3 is TGTGCCAGCAGCGCGGGAGTACCCTCCTACAATGAGCAGTTCTTC.

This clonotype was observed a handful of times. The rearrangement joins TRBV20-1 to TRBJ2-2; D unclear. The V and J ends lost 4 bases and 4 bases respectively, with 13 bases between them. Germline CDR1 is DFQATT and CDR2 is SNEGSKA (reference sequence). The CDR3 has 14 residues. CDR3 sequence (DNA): TGCAGTGCTATGAGGCCAGGTTCCACCGGGGAGCTGTTTTTT. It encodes CSAMRPGSTGELFF.

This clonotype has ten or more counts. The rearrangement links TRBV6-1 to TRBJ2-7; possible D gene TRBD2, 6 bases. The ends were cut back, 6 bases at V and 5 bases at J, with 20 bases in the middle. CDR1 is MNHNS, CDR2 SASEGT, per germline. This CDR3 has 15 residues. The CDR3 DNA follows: TGTGCCAGCAGGCCCGGGGACTGGCCTTTCCACGAGCAGTACTTC. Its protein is CASRPGDWPFHEQYF.

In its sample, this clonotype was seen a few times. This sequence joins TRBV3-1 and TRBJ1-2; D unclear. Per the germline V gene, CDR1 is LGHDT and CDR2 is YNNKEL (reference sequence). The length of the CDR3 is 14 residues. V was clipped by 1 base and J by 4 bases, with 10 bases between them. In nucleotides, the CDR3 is TGTGCCAGCAGCCAAGGAGGGAGAGCCTATGGCTACACCTTC. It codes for CASSQGGRAYGYTF.

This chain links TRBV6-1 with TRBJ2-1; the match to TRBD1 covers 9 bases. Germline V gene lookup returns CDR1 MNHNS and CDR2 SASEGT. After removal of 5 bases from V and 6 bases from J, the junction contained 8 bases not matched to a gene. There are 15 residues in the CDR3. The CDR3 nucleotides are TGTGCCAGCAGTCCCGGGACAGGGATGGGCAATGAGCAGTTCTTC. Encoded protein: CASSPGTGMGNEQFF.

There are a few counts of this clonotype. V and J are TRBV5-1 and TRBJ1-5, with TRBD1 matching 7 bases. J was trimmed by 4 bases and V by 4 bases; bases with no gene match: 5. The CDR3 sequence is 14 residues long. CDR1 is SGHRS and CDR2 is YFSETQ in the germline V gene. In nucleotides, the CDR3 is TGCGCCAGCAGCCCTGGACAGGAGAATCAGCCCCAGCATTTT. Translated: CASSPGQENQPQHF. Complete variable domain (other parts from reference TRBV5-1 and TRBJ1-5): KAGVTQTPRYLIKTRGQQVTLSCSPISGHRSVSWYQQTPGQGLQFLFEYFSETQRNKGNFPGRFSGRQFSNSRSEMNVSTLELGDSALYLCASSPGQENQPQHFGDGTRLSIL.

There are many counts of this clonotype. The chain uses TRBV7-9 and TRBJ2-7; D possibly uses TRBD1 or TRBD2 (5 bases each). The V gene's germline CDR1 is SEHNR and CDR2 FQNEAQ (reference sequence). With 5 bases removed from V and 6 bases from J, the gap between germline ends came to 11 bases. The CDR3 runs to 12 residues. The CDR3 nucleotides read TGTGCCAGCAGCCCCGGGGCAAGCGAGCAGTACTTC. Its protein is CASSPGASEQYF.